These 7 T cell receptor beta chains were sequenced from one sample in a study of CD8 T cells in Susac syndrome. After extraction with the RNeasy kit, roughly 0.45 to 1 ug of the RNA was reverse transcribed using random hexamers. Each CDR3 protein is one row after TCRdb ran MiXCR on the immunoSEQ multiplex PCR reads. In the table there are around 150,000 distinct CDR3 sequences, over 90% of which are singletons. The specimen sequenced was CD8+ T cells from PBMCs. The receptors were gathered from a human donor with Susac syndrome.

V and J are TRBV30 and TRBJ1-5; perhaps TRBD1 as D (6 bases). The V gene lost 0 bases and the J gene lost 3 bases, with 9 bases spanning the gap. Germline assignment: CDR1 GTSNPN and CDR2 SVGIG (reference sequence). This CDR3 spans 14 amino acids. In nucleotides, the CDR3 is TGTGCCTGGAGTGTAGGGGGGCTCAATCAGCCCCAGCATTTT. Protein sequence: CAWSVGGLNQPQHF. Looking up the rest from reference TRBV30 and TRBJ1-5 gives the full variable domain: SQTIHQWPATLVQPVGSPLSLECTVEGTSNPNLYWYRQAAGRGLQLLFYSVGIGQISSEVPQNLSASRPQDRQFILSSKKLLLSDSGFYLCAWSVGGLNQPQHFGDGTRLSIL.

The chain combines TRBV15 with TRBJ1-1; no definite D call. Trimming stripped 3 bases from V and 0 bases from J, with 11 bases between. The CDR3 spans 15 residues. Germline CDR1 is LNHNV and CDR2 is YYDKDF (reference sequence). CDR3 in amino acids: CATSSPGSVNTEAFF. DNA for the CDR3: TGTGCCACCAGCAGTCCCGGGTCCGTGAACACTGAAGCTTTCTTT. Complete variable domain (other parts from reference TRBV15 and TRBJ1-1): DAMVIQNPRYQVTQFGKPVTLSCSQTLNHNVMYWYQQKSSQAPKLLFHYYDKDFNNEADTPDNFQSRRPNTSFCFLDIRSPGLGDTAMYLCATSSPGSVNTEAFFGQGTRLTVV.

The chain employs TRBV27 and TRBJ2-2; 10 bases fit TRBD2. V lost 5 bases, J lost 7 bases, and 7 bases stayed unmatched. Germline-derived CDR1 and CDR2 are MNHEY and SMNVEV (reference sequence). CDR3 length: 15 amino acids. The CDR3 DNA sequence: TGTGCCAGCAGTCTGGGACTAGCGATCGGCGGGGAGCTGTTTTTT. Protein product: CASSLGLAIGGELFF.

CDR3 DNA: TGTGCCTGCGGCGGACGGGACAAAGGACCGGGAGGGCCCCAGCATTTT. Its translation: CACGGRDKGPGGPQHF. The chain links TRBV30 to TRBJ1-5; a possible D gene is TRBD1 (6 bases). This CDR3 contains 16 residues. V was clipped by 6 bases and J by 9 bases, with 27 bases between them. Germline CDR1 GTSNPN, CDR2 SVGIG (reference sequence).

The rearrangement uses TRBV6-5 and TRBJ1-5; a weak D match, TRBD1 (5 bases). The CDR3 is 14 residues long. Germline-derived CDR1 and CDR2 are MNHEY and SVGAGI. Between the trimmed V and J ends, which lost 9 bases and 0 bases, there was a span of 12 bases. Here the CDR3 reads CASSRVYSNQPQHF. In DNA, the CDR3 is TGTGCCAGTTCCAGGGTATATAGCAATCAGCCCCAGCATTTT.

The chain links TRBV28 to TRBJ2-7; 8 nucleotides agree with TRBD2. This CDR3 comprises 14 residues. Unmatched junction bases numbered 5, after V lost 7 bases and J lost 0 bases. From germline, CDR1 is MDHEN and CDR2 SYDVKM. The CDR3 DNA sequence: TGTGCCAGCACCACAGCGGGAGCCTCCTACGAGCAGTACTTC. Protein sequence: CASTTAGASYEQYF.

This clonotype has a single count. The chain is built from TRBV5-4 and TRBJ2-5; D is uncertain. Deletions cut 3 bases from V and 3 bases from J, with 6 bases between. Germline V CDR1 and CDR2: SGHNT, YYREEE (reference sequence). This CDR3 has 12 residues. This CDR3 is CASSSTEETQYF. The CDR3 DNA sequence: TGTGCCAGCAGCTCGACTGAAGAGACCCAGTACTTC.